A selection of T cell receptor beta chains follows, all from one sample in a study of blood T cell repertoires in COVID-19. The table came from immunoSEQ multiplex PCR; TCRdb's copy has only in-frame clones and leaves some out. Among 70,000 or so clones listed, 86% were seen once. The sequenced material came from peripheral blood. All receptors come from a woman in her sixties or seventies with acute or convalescent COVID-19. Both conserved end residues are part of each CDR3. The D gene is left open where the match is weak. The listing skips clone size in some rows; elsewhere it reads once, few, many or a size class.

D gene	V gene	J gene	clone size	CDR3 protein	CDR3 DNA
TRBD1	TRBV19	TRBJ1-2	.	CASKGTGGPSDYGYTF	TGTGCCAGTAAAGGGACAGGGGGCCCCTCGGACTATGGCTACACCTTC
TRBD2	TRBV6-1	TRBJ2-3	many	CASSKGLAGATDTQYF	TGTGCCAGCAGTAAAGGACTAGCGGGGGCTACAGATACGCAGTATTTT
.	TRBV5-6	TRBJ1-3	.	CASRSQGGAGNTIYF	TGTGCCAGCAGGTCACAGGGAGGGGCTGGAAACACCATATATTTT
.	TRBV3-1/TRBV3-2	TRBJ2-5	.	CASSNNRGETQYF	TGTGCCAGCAGCAATAACCGGGGGGAGACCCAGTACTTC
.	TRBV27	TRBJ1-1	.	CASSLLGGDTEAFF	TGTGCCAGCAGTTTATTGGGGGGAGACACTGAAGCTTTCTTT
.	TRBV5-6	TRBJ2-3	.	CASSMWGTRPSTDTQYF	TGTGCCAGCAGCATGTGGGGCACCAGACCTAGCACAGATACGCAGTATTTT
TRBD1	TRBV19	TRBJ1-2	.	CASSIDSGQGNYGYTF	TGTGCCAGTAGTATAGATTCTGGACAGGGGAACTATGGCTACACCTTC
.	TRBV3-1/TRBV3-2	TRBJ1-4	.	CASSHNLIPKLFF	TGTGCCAGCAGCCACAACTTAATCCCCAAACTGTTTTTT
.	TRBV7-2	TRBJ1-3	.	CASSLEGDSSGNTIYF	TGTGCCAGCAGCTTAGAAGGGGACTCCTCTGGAAACACCATATATTTT
TRBD2	TRBV4-2	TRBJ2-3	once	CASSTAGAGVGADTQYF	TGTGCCAGCAGCACGGCTGGGGCGGGGGTAGGGGCGGATACGCAGTATTTT
.	TRBV19	TRBJ2-1	.	CASSIRLRERLPGNEQFF	TGTGCCAGTAGTATAAGGTTACGCGAGCGACTCCCGGGCAATGAGCAGTTCTTC
TRBD1	TRBV5-5	TRBJ1-2	.	CASDDRDYGYTF	TGTGCCAGCGACGACAGGGACTATGGCTACACCTTC
TRBD2	TRBV18	TRBJ2-2	.	CASSPRGLAGASDTGELFF	TGTGCCAGCTCACCCCGGGGACTAGCGGGGGCCTCGGACACCGGGGAGCTGTTTTTT
.	TRBV6-5	TRBJ1-6	.	CASSRPRQGSPLHF	TGTGCCAGCAGTAGACCCAGGCAAGGTTCACCCCTCCACTTT
TRBD2	TRBV10-2	TRBJ2-5	.	CATGLAGAQETQYF	TGCGCCACCGGACTAGCGGGGGCTCAAGAGACCCAGTACTTC
TRBD2	TRBV5-6	TRBJ2-1	.	CASTQGLVGWDEQFF	TGTGCCAGCACCCAAGGACTAGTCGGTTGGGATGAGCAGTTCTTC
.	TRBV2	TRBJ1-4	.	CASSVRVIKSELFF	TGTGCCAGCAGTGTACGGGTGATCAAGAGTGAACTGTTTTTT
.	TRBV19	TRBJ2-7	.	CASSIDRTREQYF	TGTGCCAGTAGTATAGATCGTACCAGGGAGCAGTACTTC
TRBD1	TRBV24-1	TRBJ2-7	.	CATSESGGATYEQYF	TGTGCCACCAGTGAGTCAGGGGGCGCAACCTACGAGCAGTACTTC
TRBD1	TRBV6-5	TRBJ1-2	few	CASSYLQGADGYTF	TGTGCCAGCAGTTATCTACAGGGGGCGGATGGCTACACCTTC
TRBD1	TRBV4-2	TRBJ1-2	.	CASSQDAGTALLSRYGYTF	TGTGCCAGCAGCCAAGATGCGGGGACAGCCCTCTTGAGTCGCTATGGCTACACCTTC
.	TRBV2	TRBJ1-3	.	CASSYVASGNTIYF	TGTGCCAGCAGTTATGTAGCTTCCGGAAACACCATATATTTT
TRBD1	TRBV6-5	TRBJ2-1	.	CASSGRGFGVNEQFF	TGTGCCAGCAGCGGCAGGGGGTTCGGGGTGAATGAGCAGTTCTTC
.	TRBV7-6	TRBJ1-4	.	CASSPGGRGNEKLFF	TGTGCCAGCAGCCCTGGGGGCAGGGGTAATGAAAAACTGTTTTTT
TRBD1	TRBV6-6	TRBJ1-4	.	CASSRRDREEKLFF	TGTGCCAGCAGTCGCCGGGACAGGGAGGAAAAACTGTTTTTT
.	TRBV4-1	TRBJ1-3	.	CASSQEASRGNTIYF	TGCGCCAGCAGCCAAGAAGCAAGCCGGGGAAACACCATATATTTT
TRBD1	TRBV5-5	TRBJ2-7	once	CASSPGQGWDEQYF	TGTGCCAGCAGCCCGGGACAGGGTTGGGACGAGCAGTACTTC